This T cell receptor beta chain is drawn from a study of cytomegalovirus exposure and HLA in healthy donors. The CDR3 spans 14 residues. Germline V gene sequence: CDR1 MGHRA, CDR2 YSYEKL. V lost 2 bases to trimming and J lost 5 bases, with 10 bases between them. The donors were part of the validation cohort of 100 to 150 subjects. That cohort was separate from the first cohort, which comprised fewer than 800 subjects. Here immunoSEQ multiplex PCR was the method, and the copy in TCRdb shows in-frame clones only, minus some. The top ten hold around 1.6% of the sample, which has approximately 210,000 clones, 86% seen once. In its sample, this clone was seen once.

The chain recombines TRBV4-1 with TRBJ1-5; D is uncertain. The source material was PBMCs. The source is a woman under 30 in good health and CMV-seronegative. The CDR3 region is CASSQRDGDQPQHF. The CDR3 nucleotides read TGCGCCAGCAGCCAACGGGATGGTGATCAGCCCCAGCATTTT.